This T cell receptor beta chain was obtained from a study of T cells in Graves' hyperthyroidism and ophthalmopathy. The CDR3 regions of TCR beta were amplified from RNA transcripts. Using the HTBI primer set, a first-round RT-PCR was run on the TCR CDR3. TCRdb reprocessed the multiplex PCR reads with MiXCR, giving one entry per CDR3 protein. The sample includes 560,000 or so distinct CDR3 sequences, roughly 46% seen only once; the top ten take about 7.9%. The V end lost 3 bases, the J end lost 5 bases, and 11 bases lay between the germline ends. The CDR3 totals 13 residues. CDR1 is LNHNV, CDR2 YYDKDF, per germline (reference sequence).

V and J are TRBV15 and TRBJ2-7; D is unresolved. Sequencing was performed on peripheral blood or thyroid tissue (not recorded which). The origin of this receptor is a woman aged 18-29 years with Graves' hyperthyroidism. CDR3 amino acids: CATSSHDRDEQYF. The CDR3 DNA sequence: TGTGCCACCAGCAGCCACGATCGTGACGAGCAGTACTTC.